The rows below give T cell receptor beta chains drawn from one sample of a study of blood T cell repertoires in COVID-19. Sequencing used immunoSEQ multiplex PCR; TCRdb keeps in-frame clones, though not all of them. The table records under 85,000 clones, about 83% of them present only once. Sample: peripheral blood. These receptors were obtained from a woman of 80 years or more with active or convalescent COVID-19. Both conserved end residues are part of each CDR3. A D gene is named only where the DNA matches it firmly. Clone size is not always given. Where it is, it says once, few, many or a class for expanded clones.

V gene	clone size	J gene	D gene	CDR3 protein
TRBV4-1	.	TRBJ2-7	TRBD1	CASSPHRDRVEQYF
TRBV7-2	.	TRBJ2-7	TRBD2	CASSSGLAGDSEQYF
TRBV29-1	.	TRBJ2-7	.	CSVGSPGDEQYF
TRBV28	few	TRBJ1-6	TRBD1	CASSSGTGGSPLHF
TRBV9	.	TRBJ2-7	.	CASSVGVSGRYEQYF
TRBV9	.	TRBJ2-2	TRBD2	CASSREGRADTGELFF
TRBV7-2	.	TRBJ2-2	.	CASVEGATTGELFF
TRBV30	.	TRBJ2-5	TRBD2	CAWRLAGGRETQYF
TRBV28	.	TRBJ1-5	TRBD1	CASSLGTGPSQPQHF
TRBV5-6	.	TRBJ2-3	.	CASSTGTTNTQYF
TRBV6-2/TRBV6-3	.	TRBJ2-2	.	CASSYGQGNTGELFF
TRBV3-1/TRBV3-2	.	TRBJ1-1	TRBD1	CASRETGYPEAFF
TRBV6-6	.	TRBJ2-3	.	CASSYSVRTGLDTQYF
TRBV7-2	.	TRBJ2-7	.	CASSLRRGVTHEQYF
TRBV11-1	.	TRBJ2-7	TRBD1	CASSLDDDRGHGEQYF
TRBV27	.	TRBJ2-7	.	CASSLFSGLLYEQYF
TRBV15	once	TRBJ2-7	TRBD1	CATSTGTGLEQYF
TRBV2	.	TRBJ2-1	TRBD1	CASSAETGLIMFF
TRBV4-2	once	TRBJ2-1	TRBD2	CASSQNSGGAVNEQFF
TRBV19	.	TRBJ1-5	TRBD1	CASSEDRFTYQPQHF
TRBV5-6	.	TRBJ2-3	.	CASSATGRGTDTQYF
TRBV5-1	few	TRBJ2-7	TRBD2	CASNREGLLDEQYF
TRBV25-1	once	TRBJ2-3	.	CASGPPGDTNTQYF
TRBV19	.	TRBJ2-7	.	CASSIRGGETYEQYF
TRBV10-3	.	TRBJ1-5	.	CAISVGRGNQPQHF
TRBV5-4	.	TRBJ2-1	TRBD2	CASSSGLAGGPGYNEQFF
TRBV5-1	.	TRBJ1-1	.	CASTPQGNTEAFF
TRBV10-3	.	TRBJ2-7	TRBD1	CAITKGQGAFSDEQYF
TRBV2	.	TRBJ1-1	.	CASRGLGGSNTEAFF
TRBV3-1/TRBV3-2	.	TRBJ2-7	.	CASSLRDEQYF
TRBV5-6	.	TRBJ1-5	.	CASSYTGRGNQPQHF
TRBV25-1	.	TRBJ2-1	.	CASSEVERASYNEQFF
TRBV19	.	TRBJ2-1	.	CASSITGGGGANEQFF
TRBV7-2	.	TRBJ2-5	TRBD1	CASSPTTGQGQETQYF
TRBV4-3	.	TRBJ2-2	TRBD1	CASSQTGGTGELFF
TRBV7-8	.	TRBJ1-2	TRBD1	CASSSQGAFGYGYTF
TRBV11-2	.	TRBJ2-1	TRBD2	CASSLGWASGSDEQFF
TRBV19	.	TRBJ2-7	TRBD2	CASSPLAGGIYEQYF
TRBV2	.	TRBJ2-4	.	CASSGQQNIQYF
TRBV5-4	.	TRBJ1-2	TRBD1	CASSLAPGQGGVYGYTF
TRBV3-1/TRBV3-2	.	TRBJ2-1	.	CASSQRSGGYNEQFF